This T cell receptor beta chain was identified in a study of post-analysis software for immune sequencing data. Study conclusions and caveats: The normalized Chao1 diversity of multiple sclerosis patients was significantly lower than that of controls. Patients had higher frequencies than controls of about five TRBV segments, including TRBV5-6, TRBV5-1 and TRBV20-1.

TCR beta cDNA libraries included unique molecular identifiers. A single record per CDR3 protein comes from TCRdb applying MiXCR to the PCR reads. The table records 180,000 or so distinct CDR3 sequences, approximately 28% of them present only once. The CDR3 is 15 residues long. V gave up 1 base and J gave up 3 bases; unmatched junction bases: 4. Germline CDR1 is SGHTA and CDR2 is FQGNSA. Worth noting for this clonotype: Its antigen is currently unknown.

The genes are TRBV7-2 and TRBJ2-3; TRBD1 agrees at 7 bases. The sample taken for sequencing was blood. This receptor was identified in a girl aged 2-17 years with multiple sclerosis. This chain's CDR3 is CASSLDGRGTDTQYF. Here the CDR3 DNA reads TGTGCCAGCAGCTTAGATGGCAGGGGGACAGATACGCAGTATTTT.